Sequencing of this T cell receptor (beta chain) was carried out in a study of shared clonotypes between healthy human individuals. Each of the donors was a healthy adult who was HIV-negative and had not had a recent acute infection or vaccination. The data were produced by immunoSEQ multiplex PCR, yet TCRdb's version contains in-frame clones alone and is incomplete. In the table there are approximately 340,000 clones, around 70% of which are singletons. Germline CDR1 and CDR2: LGHNA and YSLEER. With 0 bases removed from V and 8 bases from J, the gap between germline ends came to 7 bases. The CDR3 has 13 residues.

The sequence came from a man in his thirties or forties in good health. The specimen sequenced was memory CD4+ T cells sorted from blood. Subset described: CD45RA-negative fraction. V and J are TRBV4-3 and TRBJ1-4; D remains ambiguous. In DNA, the CDR3 is TGCGCCAGCAGCCAAGAAATCCGAGAAAAACTGTTTTTT. Protein: CASSQEIREKLFF.